This entry describes one T cell receptor beta chain. Its antigen remains unidentified. No base-level quality is on record; no much larger clone is a single base apart. Reading the label with the study, this specimen's treatment or condition is: roughly 18 received Ad26.COV2.S at low or high dose, single or two shots; roughly 5 received placebo; per-sample allocation not given. For vaccine and placebo recipients, the sequenced repertoires came from samples collected on day 63 after the first injection. In Cohort 1b, about two dozen adults aged 18-55 years were enrolled at a single site in Boston, USA, between 29 July and 7 August 2020. Ad26.COV2.S consisted of a replication-incompetent adenovirus type 26 vector by which a prefusion-stabilized SARS-CoV-2 spike protein from the original Wuhan strain was expressed. The sample belongs to a study of Ad26.COV2.S vaccination and SARS-CoV-2 variants (dated by TCRdb to 2020 to 2022). Background for the entire study: Donors in the vaccine arm were drawn from COV1001, a phase I-IIa trial of Ad26.COV2.S in healthy adults that was multicentre, randomized, double-blind and placebo-controlled. Throughout the experiments and outcome assessment, investigators stayed blinded to trial group allocation. TCRbeta repertoire sequencing was used to assess the specificity and breadth of SARS-CoV-2-reactive T cell receptors after Ad26.COV2.S vaccination. Trial participants were randomized into five groups of five, in which low-dose or high-dose Ad26.COV2.S was given once or twice, or placebo was given on both occasions. A total of roughly 30 samples were included in the TCR-sequenced set, comprising some 20 Ad26.COV2.S vaccine recipients, 5 placebo recipients and 8 SARS-CoV-2 convalescent individuals. Dosing of Ad26.COV2.S was intramuscular, at either 5x10^10 or 1x10^11 viral particles, delivered as one shot or as two shots spaced 56 days apart.

Germline trimming amounts to 0 bases on V and 4 bases on J, with 9 as the count of junction bases outside the gene matches. From a lookup of the germline V gene, CDR1 and CDR2 are SGHVS and FQNEAQ. The CDR3 starts with the cysteine, ends with the phenylalanine, and has 16 residues. CDR3 DNA only is kept here, 48 bases in frame from base 1. The investigation overall reported the following: Higher spike-specific TCR breadth was observed in Ad26.COV2.S recipients than in placebo recipients (P = 0.0014). Comparable non-spike TCR breadth was observed between vaccine and placebo recipients, consistent with only spike being contained in the vaccine. Substantial breadth of spike-specific CD8+ and CD4+ T cell responses was reported after vaccination. The authors noted that total T cell responses may have been underestimated by the TCR breadth and depth analyses. The study was not powered for comparison of responses between vaccine doses or regimens.

TCRbeta CDR3 regions were sequenced with the immunoSEQ Assay. After extraction, genomic DNA underwent amplification by bias-controlled multiplex PCR, followed by high-throughput sequencing. The study's own analysis went as follows. To quantify the absolute abundance of each unique TCRbeta CDR3 region, sequences were collapsed and filtered. T cell fraction was estimated by normalizing TCRbeta template counts to usable DNA, with usable DNA measured through amplification of reference genes found in all nucleated cells. Repertoire TCRs were annotated as SARS-CoV-2-specific when V gene, CDR3 amino acid sequence and J gene were exactly matched to a known reactive TCR set. The reference SARS-CoV-2 TCR set was derived from MIRA and filtered for enrichment in COVID-19-positive ImmuneCODE repertoires, a step that removed public or cross-reactive TCRs. Using the MIRA antigens, annotated TCRs were further analysed by specific ORF or by position within an ORF. Breadth was defined as the number of annotated unique rearrangements divided by the total number of unique productive rearrangements, and depth was defined as the summed frequency of the annotated unique rearrangements. Two-sided Wilcoxon rank-sum tests were applied when comparing TCR breadth between groups. In TCRdb, the immuneACCESS table is reduced to in-frame sequences with V and J assigned. These tables do not hold every clone; where another copy was compared, an unresolved V gene accounts for under half, and the others remain unexplained. For V, J and clone size, that table is used; D and trimming come from the DNA. The sample table holds about 350,000 clones, of which about 88% were seen once. The ten largest clonotypes hold approximately 12% of the sample.

The sequenced sample was peripheral blood, obtained in a trial of Ad26.COV2.S vaccine versus placebo. The sequence was obtained from a person aged 18 to 59 who received the Ad26.COV2.S COVID-19 vaccine or a placebo. The sequence is built from TRBV7-8 and TRBJ2-7; 7 central bases correspond to TRBD2. The CDR3 reads as follows: CASSLAPRAAGYEQYF. The nucleotides read TGTGCCAGCAGCTTAGCACCTCGGGCAGCGGGGTACGAGCAGTACTTC.